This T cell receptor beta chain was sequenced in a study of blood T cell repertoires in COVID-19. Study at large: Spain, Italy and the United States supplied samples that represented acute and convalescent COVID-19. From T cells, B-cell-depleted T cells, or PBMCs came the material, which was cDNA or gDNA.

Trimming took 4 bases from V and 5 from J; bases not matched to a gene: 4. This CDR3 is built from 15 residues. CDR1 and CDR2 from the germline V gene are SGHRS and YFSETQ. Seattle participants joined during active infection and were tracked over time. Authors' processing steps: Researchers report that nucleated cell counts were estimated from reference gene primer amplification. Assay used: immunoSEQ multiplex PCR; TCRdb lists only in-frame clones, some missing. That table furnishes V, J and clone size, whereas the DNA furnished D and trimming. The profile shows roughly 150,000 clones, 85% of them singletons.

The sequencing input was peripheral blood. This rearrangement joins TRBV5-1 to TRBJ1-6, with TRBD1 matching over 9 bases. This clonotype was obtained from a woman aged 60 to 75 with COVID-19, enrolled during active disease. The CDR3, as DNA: TGCGCCAGCAGCCCAGGGACAGGGCATAATTCACCCCTCCACTTT. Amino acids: CASSPGTGHNSPLHF.